This T cell receptor beta chain was observed in a study of PD-1 blockade in classical Hodgkin lymphoma. Relapses following autologous stem cell transplantation were seen in all patients, with brentuximab vedotin exposure varying. The study's findings and limits: Baseline TCR diversity was reportedly lower in newly diagnosed patients than in healthy donors. It was reported as lower still in relapsed/refractory patients.

Data came from immunoSEQ multiplex PCR; TCRdb stores just in-frame clones and leaves some out. The table has 10,000 to 15,000 clones, 84% seen once. Details on this clone: The antigen is not known.

V was pared by 5 bases and J by 4 bases, with 17 bases between. CDR3 length: 14 residues. Germline CDR1 is SQVTM and CDR2 is ANQGSEA. Source: peripheral blood mononuclear cells (PBMCs), taken at baseline. The V gene is TRBV29-1, the J gene TRBJ1-1; weak D call: TRBD1 (5 bases). The clonotype originates from a human donor with classical Hodgkin lymphoma. CDR3 bases: TGCAGCGTTCAAAAAGAGTGGGGCGTCACTGAAGCTTTCTTT. It codes for CSVQKEWGVTEAFF. The full variable domain, with the rest looked up from reference TRBV29-1 and TRBJ1-1, is SAVISQKPSRDICQRGTSLTIQCQVDSQVTMMFWYRQQPGQSLTLIATANQGSEATYESGFVIDKFPISRPNLTFSTLTVSNMSPEDSSIYLCSVQKEWGVTEAFFGQGTRLTVV.